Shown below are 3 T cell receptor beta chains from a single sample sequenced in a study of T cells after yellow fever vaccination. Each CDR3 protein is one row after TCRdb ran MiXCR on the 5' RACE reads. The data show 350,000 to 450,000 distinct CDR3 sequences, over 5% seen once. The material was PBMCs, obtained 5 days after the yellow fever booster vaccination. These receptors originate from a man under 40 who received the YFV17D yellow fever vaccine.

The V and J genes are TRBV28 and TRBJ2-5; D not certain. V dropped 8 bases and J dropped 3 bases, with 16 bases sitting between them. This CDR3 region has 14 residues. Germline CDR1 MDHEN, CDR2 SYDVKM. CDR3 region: CASRYGALKETQYF. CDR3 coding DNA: TGTGCCAGCCGGTACGGCGCACTTAAAGAGACCCAGTACTTC.

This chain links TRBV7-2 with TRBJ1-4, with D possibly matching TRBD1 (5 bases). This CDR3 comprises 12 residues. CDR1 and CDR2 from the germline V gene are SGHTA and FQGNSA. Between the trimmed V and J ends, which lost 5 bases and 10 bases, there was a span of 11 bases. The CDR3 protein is CASSLSGGKLFF. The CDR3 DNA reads TGTGCCAGCAGCCTTTCTGGGGGAAAACTGTTTTTT.

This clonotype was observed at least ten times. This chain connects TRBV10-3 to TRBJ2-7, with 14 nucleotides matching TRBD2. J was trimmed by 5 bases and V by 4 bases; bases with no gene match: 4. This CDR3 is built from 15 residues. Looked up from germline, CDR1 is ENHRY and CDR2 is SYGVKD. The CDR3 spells CAISAGTSGRNEQYF. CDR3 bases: TGTGCCATCAGTGCTGGGACTAGCGGGAGAAACGAGCAGTACTTC.